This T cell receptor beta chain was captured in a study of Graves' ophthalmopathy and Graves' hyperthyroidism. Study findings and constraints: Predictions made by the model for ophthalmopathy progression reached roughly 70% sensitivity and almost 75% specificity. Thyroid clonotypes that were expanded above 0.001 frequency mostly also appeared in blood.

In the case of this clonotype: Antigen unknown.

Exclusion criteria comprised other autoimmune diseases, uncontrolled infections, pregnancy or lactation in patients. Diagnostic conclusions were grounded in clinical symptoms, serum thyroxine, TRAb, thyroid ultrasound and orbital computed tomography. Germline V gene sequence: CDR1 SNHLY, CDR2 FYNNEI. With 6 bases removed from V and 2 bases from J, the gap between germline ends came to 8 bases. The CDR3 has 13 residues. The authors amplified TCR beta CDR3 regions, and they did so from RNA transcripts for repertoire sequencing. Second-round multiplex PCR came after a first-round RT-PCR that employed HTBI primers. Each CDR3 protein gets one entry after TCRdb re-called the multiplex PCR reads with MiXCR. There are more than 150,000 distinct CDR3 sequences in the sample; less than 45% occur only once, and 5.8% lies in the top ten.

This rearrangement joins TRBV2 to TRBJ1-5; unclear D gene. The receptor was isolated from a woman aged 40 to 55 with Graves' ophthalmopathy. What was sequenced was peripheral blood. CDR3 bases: TGTGCCAGCAGGGAGGACGGCAATCAGCCCCAGCATTTT. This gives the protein CASREDGNQPQHF. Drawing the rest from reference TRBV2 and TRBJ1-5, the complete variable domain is EPEVTQTPSHQVTQMGQEVILRCVPISNHLYFYWYRQILGQKVEFLVSFYNNEISEKSEIFDDQFSVERPDGSNFTLKIRSTKLEDSAMYFCASREDGNQPQHFGDGTRLSIL.